This T cell receptor beta chain was identified in a study of OX40 agonist ivuxolimab in advanced cancers. Study-level background: Patients receiving dose escalation had hepatocellular carcinoma, melanoma, renal cell or head and neck cancer. Overall study findings and caveats: Relative to CD4+ cells, CD8+ T cells on average had more expanded clones.

Method: immunoSEQ multiplex PCR; TCRdb's copy keeps in-frame clones and lacks some. The sample includes some 130,000 clones, around 91% of them seen just once. Sampling of blood occurred at baseline, cycle 4 day 1, and cycle 7 day 1. To note about this clone: Antigen specificity is unknown.

With 4 bases removed from V and 1 base from J, the gap between germline ends came to 10 bases. The CDR3 has 14 residues. Germline lookup yields CDR1 SNHLY and CDR2 FYNNEI. The V and J genes are TRBV2 and TRBJ2-5; unclear D gene. The sample here was CD4+ or CD8+ T cells sorted from blood, taken in a trial of the OX40 agonist ivuxolimab. The source of this sequence is an adult with an advanced solid tumor such as melanoma, head and neck, liver or kidney cancer. CDR3 sequence (DNA): TGTGCCAGCAGTGTTAGTAGGAGCCAAGAGACCCAGTACTTC. Protein sequence: CASSVSRSQETQYF.